Listed below are T cell receptor beta chains from one sample, sequenced in a study of cytomegalovirus exposure and HLA in healthy donors. Generated by immunoSEQ multiplex PCR, the TCRdb table keeps only in-frame clones and is missing some. The table shows about 130,000 clones, with around 81% occurring only once. The source material was PBMCs. Receptors originate from a female donor in good health and CMV-seronegative. The CDR3 runs from the conserved cysteine through the conserved F or W. D genes are given only for firm matches. The size entry is marked missing in some rows and otherwise reads once, few, many or a size class.

-,TRBJ1-1,TRBV2,-,CASTQDSYTEAFF,TGTGCCAGCACTCAAGACAGCTACACTGAAGCTTTCTTT
TRBD2,TRBJ2-5,TRBV7-7,-,CASSLGTSDQETQYF,TGTGCCAGCAGCTTAGGCACTAGCGACCAAGAGACCCAGTACTTC
TRBD1,TRBJ2-3,TRBV7-9,-,CASRGQYTDTQYF,TGTGCCAGCAGGGGACAGTACACAGATACGCAGTATTTT
TRBD2,TRBJ2-3,TRBV7-6,once,CASSSGPGLAGDYPQYF,TGTGCCAGCAGCTCCGGCCCTGGGCTAGCGGGAGACTATCCGCAGTATTTT
-,TRBJ2-5,TRBV7-9,few,CASRPPFRYGETQYF,TGTGCCAGCAGACCTCCCTTTAGATACGGGGAGACCCAGTACTTC
-,TRBJ1-2,TRBV29-1,-,CSVEDLIDGYTF,TGCAGCGTTGAAGATCTTATCGATGGCTACACCTTC
TRBD2,TRBJ2-2,TRBV9,once,CASSVAPLAGSTGELFF,TGTGCCAGCAGCGTAGCTCCCCTAGCGGGGAGCACCGGGGAGCTGTTTTTT
-,TRBJ2-3,TRBV16,-,CASSPTGTDTQYF,TGTGCCAGCAGCCCCACGGGCACAGATACGCAGTATTTT
-,TRBJ2-3,TRBV5-1,-,CASSLTATSTDTQYF,TGCGCCAGCAGCTTGACAGCCACTAGCACAGATACGCAGTATTTT
-,TRBJ2-7,TRBV14,-,CASSQSRVQYF,TGTGCCAGCAGCCAAAGCCGTGTGCAGTACTTC
-,TRBJ1-2,TRBV12-5,-,CASGLPDSLF,TGTGCTAGTGGTTTGCCGGACAGCCTCTTC
TRBD2,TRBJ2-7,TRBV6-1,-,CASSKLAGGYEQYF,TGTGCCAGCAGTAAACTAGCGGGAGGGTACGAGCAGTACTTC
-,TRBJ2-7,TRBV10-3,-,CAISDLSYEQYF,TGTGCCATCAGTGATCTCTCCTACGAGCAGTACTTC
-,TRBJ2-7,TRBV5-1,-,CASYDGASYEQYF,TGCGCCAGCTATGATGGGGCCTCCTACGAGCAGTACTTC
TRBD2,TRBJ2-3,TRBV19,few,CATLGLSGGADTQYF,TGTGCCACCCTAGGACTAAGCGGGGGGGCGGATACGCAGTATTTT
TRBD1,TRBJ2-5,TRBV5-6,-,CASSPDRGLSGQETQYF,TGTGCCAGCAGCCCAGACAGGGGGCTGTCAGGGCAAGAGACCCAGTACTTC
-,TRBJ2-3,TRBV7-8,once,CASSLNRLAFGDTQYF,TGTGCCAGCAGCTTGAATCGGCTAGCGTTTGGAGATACGCAGTATTTT
TRBD1,TRBJ1-2,TRBV13,-,CASSLGKGADGYTF,TGTGCCAGCAGCTTAGGCAAGGGGGCTGATGGCTACACCTTC
-,TRBJ2-3,TRBV12-5,-,CASGLVLSSSTDTQYF,TGTGCTAGTGGTTTGGTACTTTCCTCTAGCACAGATACGCAGTATTTT
TRBD2,TRBJ2-7,TRBV28,few,CASSSPGGGLAGGEQYF,TGTGCCAGCAGTTCACCAGGGGGGGGACTAGCGGGAGGCGAGCAGTACTTC
TRBD1,TRBJ2-7,TRBV28,-,CASSSPGGGGYEQYF,TGTGCCAGCAGTTCCCCAGGGGGCGGAGGGTACGAGCAGTACTTC
TRBD1,TRBJ1-2,TRBV5-1,-,CASSPDRGYGYTF,TGCGCCAGCAGCCCGGACAGGGGCTATGGCTACACCTTC
-,TRBJ2-7,TRBV4-1,-,CASGQSPGSEQYF,TGCGCCAGCGGCCAATCTCCTGGTAGCGAGCAGTACTTC
TRBD2,TRBJ2-7,TRBV18,once,CASSLGTSGVSSYEQYF,TGTGCCAGCTCACTGGGGACTAGCGGGGTTAGCTCCTACGAGCAGTACTTC
-,TRBJ2-3,TRBV19,-,CASRISGTDTQYF,TGTGCCAGTAGAATTAGCGGCACAGATACGCAGTATTTT
TRBD1,TRBJ2-2,TRBV6-1,-,CASRTGVYTGELFF,TGTGCCAGCAGGACAGGGGTATACACCGGGGAGCTGTTTTTT
TRBD1,TRBJ1-5,TRBV27,-,CASSPWTGGSNQPQHF,TGTGCCAGCAGTCCGTGGACAGGGGGCTCCAATCAGCCCCAGCATTTT
TRBD1,TRBJ1-5,TRBV6-5,-,CASKGRTGDQPQHF,TGTGCCAGCAAGGGCCGGACAGGTGATCAGCCCCAGCATTTT
TRBD2,TRBJ2-5,TRBV9,-,CASSATSGQETQYF,TGTGCCAGCAGCGCAACTAGCGGTCAAGAGACCCAGTACTTC
-,TRBJ1-1,TRBV5-4,-,CASSLAGSRTEAFF,TGTGCCAGCAGCTTGGCAGGGTCCCGGACTGAAGCTTTCTTT
-,TRBJ2-7,TRBV18,-,CASSIGQRFYEQYF,TGTGCCAGCTCAATCGGACAGAGATTCTACGAGCAGTACTTC
TRBD2,TRBJ2-3,TRBV10-3,-,CAISTSGRMEDTQYF,TGTGCCATCAGTACTAGCGGGAGGATGGAAGATACGCAGTATTTT
-,TRBJ1-2,TRBV6-1,-,CASSGVRKANYGYTF,TGTGCCAGCAGTGGGGTCAGGAAAGCTAACTATGGCTACACCTTC
-,TRBJ1-2,TRBV6-5,-,CASSKQGVYGYTF,TGTGCCAGCAGTAAACAGGGAGTCTATGGCTACACCTTC
-,TRBJ2-7,TRBV11-2,few,CASTLEVGHSYEQYF,TGTGCCAGCACCCTAGAAGTAGGACACTCCTACGAGCAGTACTTC
-,TRBJ2-3,TRBV19,-,CATATARGAMGDTQYF,TGTGCCACCGCCACCGCCCGGGGGGCCATGGGAGATACGCAGTATTTT
-,TRBJ2-2,TRBV2,-,CASSSQPSGGGELFF,TGTGCCAGCAGTAGTCAACCCAGCGGTGGAGGGGAGCTGTTTTTT
-,TRBJ2-3,TRBV5-1,-,CASSLERLRSAQYF,TGCGCCAGCAGCTTGGAAAGGTTGAGGAGTGCGCAGTATTTT
-,TRBJ1-1,TRBV5-1,few,CASRVQGHTEAFF,TGCGCCAGCCGGGTACAGGGACACACTGAAGCTTTCTTT
TRBD1,TRBJ1-3,TRBV7-9,few,CASSPNRDSYSGNTIYF,TGTGCCAGCAGCCCAAACAGGGACAGCTACTCTGGAAACACCATATATTTT
-,TRBJ1-1,TRBV21-1,-,CASSRSTEAFF,TGTGCCAGCAGCAGGAGCACTGAAGCTTTCTTT
-,TRBJ1-1,TRBV18,-,CASSPALEISDTEAFF,TGTGCCAGCTCACCCGCCCTTGAGATCTCGGACACTGAAGCTTTCTTT
TRBD1,TRBJ2-2,TRBV28,-,CASSDRGRTGELFF,TGTGCCAGCAGTGACAGGGGGCGAACCGGGGAGCTGTTTTTT
-,TRBJ1-3,TRBV28,once,CASSVFDRSSGNTIYF,TGTGCCAGCAGTGTCTTCGACAGGAGCTCTGGAAACACCATATATTTT
-,TRBJ1-2,TRBV6-1,-,CASRGAWEGRDGYTF,TGTGCCAGCAGGGGGGCGTGGGAGGGGCGTGATGGCTACACCTTC
TRBD1,TRBJ2-2,TRBV4-1,-,CASSREQGYGELFF,TGCGCCAGCAGCCGAGAACAGGGGTACGGGGAGCTGTTTTTT
TRBD2,TRBJ2-1,TRBV7-2,-,CASSLVGLADYNEQFF,TGTGCCAGCAGCTTAGTCGGACTAGCGGACTACAATGAGCAGTTCTTC
TRBD1,TRBJ1-2,TRBV4-1,-,CASSLTALQGRSSNYGYTF,TGCGCCAGCAGCCTAACCGCCCTACAGGGGAGGTCGTCGAACTATGGCTACACCTTC
-,TRBJ2-4,TRBV4-1,-,CASSQDRRVYGKNSQYF,TGCGCCAGCAGCCAAGATCGGAGGGTCTATGGCAAAAACAGTCAGTACTTC
TRBD2,TRBJ2-1,TRBV19,few,CASSRGLAGTYNEQFF,TGTGCCAGTAGTAGGGGACTAGCGGGAACCTACAATGAGCAGTTCTTC
-,TRBJ2-6,TRBV5-4,few,CASSGRAHGANVLTF,TGTGCCAGCAGCGGCAGGGCTCACGGGGCCAACGTCCTGACTTTC
-,TRBJ2-1,TRBV9,-,CASSLVVAGALDEQFF,TGTGCCAGCAGCCTCGTAGTGGCGGGGGCGTTGGATGAGCAGTTCTTC
TRBD2,TRBJ2-1,TRBV18,-,CASSPLAVSYNEQFF,TGTGCCAGCTCACCCCTAGCGGTGTCCTACAATGAGCAGTTCTTC
-,TRBJ2-5,TRBV7-9,-,CASSLGGQLQETQYF,TGTGCCAGCAGCTTAGGTGGACAACTACAAGAGACCCAGTACTTC
TRBD1,TRBJ1-3,TRBV5-1,-,CASSLGQGANGNTIYF,TGCGCCAGCAGCTTGGGCCAGGGGGCCAATGGAAACACCATATATTTT